The 5 T cell receptor beta chains below come from one sample, sequenced in a study of CD8 T cells in ankylosing spondylitis. TCRdb analysed the 5' RACE reads with MiXCR anew, one entry per CDR3 protein. The sample shows 200,000 or so distinct CDR3 sequences, 10% to 15% of them seen only once. Sequencing was done on a sample of blood, either unsorted or a sorted T cell fraction (not recorded which). Receptors were obtained from a female donor with ankylosing spondylitis or in good health (not recorded which).

This clonotype was seen many times. V and J are TRBV20-1 and TRBJ1-1, with D maybe TRBD1 (6 bases). Germline CDR1 DFQATT, CDR2 SNEGSKA (reference sequence). The CDR3 runs to 14 residues. Trimming took 6 bases from V and 2 from J, leaving 16 bases between them. The CDR3 is CSAPQGNLNTEAFF. DNA of the CDR3: TGCAGTGCGCCGCAGGGGAACCTTAACACTGAAGCTTTCTTT.

The gene calls are TRBV6-5 and TRBJ2-2, with D perhaps TRBD2 (5 bases). Trimming left V 4 bases short and J 8 bases short, with 11 bases between. Germline CDR1 MNHEY, CDR2 SVGAGI. The CDR3 covers 13 residues. The DNA of the CDR3 is TGTGCCAGCAGTTTGAAGGGAGCGGGGGAGCTGTTTTTT. This translates into CASSLKGAGELFF.

This clonotype occurred many times. The chain carries TRBV5-1 and TRBJ1-3, with 8 bases lining up with TRBD1. J lost 4 bases, V lost 4 bases, and 7 bases had no gene match. The germline gives CDR1 SGHRS, CDR2 YFSETQ. This CDR3 has 15 amino acids. The CDR3 DNA reads as TGCGCCAGCAGCGGAACCGACAGGGGAGGAAACACCATATATTTT. Translated, it gives CASSGTDRGGNTIYF.

About this clonotype itself: Being one base from a much bigger clone, this may be a read error. This chain links TRBV3-1 with TRBJ2-3; possibly TRBD1 or TRBD2 for D (5 bases each). CDR1 is LGHDT, CDR2 YNNKEL, per germline (reference sequence). The CDR3 contains 15 residues. In DNA form, the CDR3 reads TGTGTCAGCAGCCAAGTGACGGGGCCCACAGATACGCAGTATTTT. Its translation is CVSSQVTGPTDTQYF.

This clonotype has a count of ten or more. This chain uses TRBV5-1 with TRBJ2-3, with D perhaps matching TRBD2 (5 bases). Trimming removed 4 bases at V and 3 bases at J, with 15 bases between. The CDR3 is made up of 15 amino acids. Germline V gene lookup returns CDR1 SGHRS and CDR2 YFSETQ. The CDR3 region is CASSVDGERTDTQYF. CDR3 bases: TGCGCCAGCAGCGTTGACGGGGAGAGAACAGATACGCAGTATTTT.